A selection of T cell receptor beta chains follows, all from one sample in a study of blood T cell repertoires in COVID-19. Generated by immunoSEQ multiplex PCR, the TCRdb table keeps only in-frame clones and is missing some. The repertoire consists of a few hundred thousand clones, with approximately 77% occurring once and the leading ten covering around 2.9%. Sequencing input: peripheral blood. The receptors stem from a woman aged 18-30 years with acute or convalescent COVID-19. The CDR3 runs from the conserved cysteine through the conserved F or W. The D gene is left open where the match is weak. Expanded clones are given a class, and other clones once, few, many or no size at all.

size	V	J	length	D	DNA	CDR3
-	TRBV27	TRBJ2-2	13	-	TGTGCCTCCTCAGGGATGAAGGCCGGGGAGCTGTTTTTT	CASSGMKAGELFF
once	TRBV15	TRBJ1-2	17	-	TGTGCCACCAGCAGACCCCTCGGGGCGGGGAGTACCTGGGGCTACACCTTC	CATSRPLGAGSTWGYTF
once	TRBV6-5	TRBJ2-2	13	TRBD1	TGTGCCAGCAGCTTACAGGGGACCGGGGAGCTGTTTTTT	CASSLQGTGELFF
-	TRBV18	TRBJ1-1	14	-	TGTGCCAGCTCACCACAGGACAGCGGCACTGAAGCTTTCTTT	CASSPQDSGTEAFF
-	TRBV10-3	TRBJ1-1	14	TRBD1	TGTGCCATCAGTTCGACAGGGGGCTCCACTGAAGCTTTCTTT	CAISSTGGSTEAFF
-	TRBV7-3	TRBJ2-3	15	TRBD1	TGTGCCAGCAGCTTGACAGGGGCTAGCACAGATACGCAGTATTTT	CASSLTGASTDTQYF
-	TRBV5-5	TRBJ1-6	15	-	TGTGCCAGCAGCTTGGCTGCGGGCCGTAATTCACCCCTCCACTTT	CASSLAAGRNSPLHF
once	TRBV11-2	TRBJ1-2	17	TRBD1	TGTGCCAGCAGCACCGGACAGGCGTTGGGGGACGTCTATGGCTACACCTTC	CASSTGQALGDVYGYTF
-	TRBV28	TRBJ2-4	16	-	TGTGCCAGCAGTTTATGGGGGGCGCCGGCCAAAAACATTCAGTACTTC	CASSLWGAPAKNIQYF
-	TRBV3-1/TRBV3-2	TRBJ1-1	14	-	TGTGCCAGCAGCCAAGGGCTTAAGAACACTGAAGCTTTCTTT	CASSQGLKNTEAFF
-	TRBV11-2	TRBJ1-2	14	-	TGTGCCAGCAGCTTACGGGGGGGCTATGATGGCTACACCTTC	CASSLRGGYDGYTF
few	TRBV5-6	TRBJ2-7	13	-	TGTGCCAGCAGCTTTAGCGGTCACTACGAGCAGTACTTC	CASSFSGHYEQYF
few	TRBV7-8	TRBJ1-5	15	TRBD1	TGTGCCAGCAGCTCCTCCAGGGGGCTGGGTCAGCCCCAGCATTTT	CASSSSRGLGQPQHF
once	TRBV6-6	TRBJ2-7	13	-	TGTGCCAGCAGGACAGGTGCCGTGAACGAGCAGTACTTC	CASRTGAVNEQYF
-	TRBV29-1	TRBJ1-2	13	-	TGCAGCGTTGGGAGGGGAGAGGACTATGGCTACACCTTC	CSVGRGEDYGYTF
-	TRBV11-2	TRBJ2-7	13	-	TGTGCCAGCAGCTTATTGGGCCCCTACGAGCAGTACTTC	CASSLLGPYEQYF